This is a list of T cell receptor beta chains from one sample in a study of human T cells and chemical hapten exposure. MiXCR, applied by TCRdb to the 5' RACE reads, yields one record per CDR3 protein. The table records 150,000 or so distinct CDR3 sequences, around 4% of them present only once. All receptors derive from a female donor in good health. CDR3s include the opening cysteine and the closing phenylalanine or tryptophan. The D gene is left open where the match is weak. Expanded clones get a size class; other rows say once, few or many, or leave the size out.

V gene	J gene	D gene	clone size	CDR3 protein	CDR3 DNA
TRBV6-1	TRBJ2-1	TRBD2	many	CASSASRASGANEQFF	TGTGCCAGCAGTGCCAGCAGGGCTAGCGGGGCCAATGAGCAGTTCTTC
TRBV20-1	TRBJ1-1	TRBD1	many	CSARDQTGDAFF	TGCAGTGCTAGAGACCAGACAGGGGATGCTTTCTTT
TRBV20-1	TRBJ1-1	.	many	CSARDREDNLKFNTEAFF	TGCAGTGCTAGAGATAGAGAGGACAACCTTAAATTCAACACTGAAGCTTTCTTT
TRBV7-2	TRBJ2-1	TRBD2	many	CASSLGYLAGAGNEQFF	TGTGCCAGCAGCCTAGGCTATCTAGCGGGGGCGGGGAATGAGCAGTTCTTC
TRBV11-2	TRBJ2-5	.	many	CASSLDLPYQETQYF	TGTGCCAGCAGCTTAGATCTTCCGTACCAAGAGACCCAGTACTTC
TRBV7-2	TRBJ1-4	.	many	CASSPRGVRRGKLFF	TGTGCCAGCAGCCCCCGGGGCGTCAGGCGCGGGAAACTGTTTTTT
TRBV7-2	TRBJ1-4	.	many	CASSSTGPGALRTSTNEKLFF	TGTGCCAGCAGCTCAACCGGTCCGGGAGCTCTTCGAACCTCAACTAATGAAAAACTGTTTTTT
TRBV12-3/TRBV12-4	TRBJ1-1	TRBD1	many	CASIPTGIISEAFF	TGTGCCAGCATCCCGACAGGGATCATCTCCGAAGCTTTCTTT
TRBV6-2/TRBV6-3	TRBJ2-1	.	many	CASSIRTVNEQFF	TGTGCCAGCAGTATTCGGACGGTCAATGAGCAGTTCTTC
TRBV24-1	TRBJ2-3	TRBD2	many	CATSERGLAGDTQYF	TGTGCCACCAGTGAGCGGGGACTAGCGGGGGATACGCAGTATTTT
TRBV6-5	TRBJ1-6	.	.	CASSYSRDSPLHF	TGTGCCAGCAGTTACTCGAGGGATTCACCCCTCCACTTT
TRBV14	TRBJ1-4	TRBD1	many	CASSQYRGRLRNEKLFF	TGTGCCAGCAGCCAATACAGGGGAAGATTGCGGAATGAAAAACTGTTTTTT
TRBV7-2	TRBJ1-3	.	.	CASSFFGGTLSGNTIYF	TGTGCCAGCAGCTTTTTTGGCGGGACCCTCTCTGGAAACACCATATATTTT
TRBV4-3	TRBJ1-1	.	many	CASSQDFRENTEAFF	TGCGCCAGCAGCCAAGATTTCCGTGAGAACACTGAAGCTTTCTTT
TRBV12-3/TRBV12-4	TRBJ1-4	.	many	CASSPTGGSNEKLFF	TGTGCCAGCAGTCCGACAGGCGGATCTAATGAAAAACTGTTTTTT
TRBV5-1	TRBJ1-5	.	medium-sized	CAVPGIERNQPQHF	TGCGCCGTCCCTGGCATCGAGCGCAATCAGCCCCAGCATTTT
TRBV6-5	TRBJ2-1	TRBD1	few	CASSRTSRGQAEQFF	TGTGCCAGCAGCCGAACTAGTAGGGGGCAGGCTGAGCAGTTCTTC
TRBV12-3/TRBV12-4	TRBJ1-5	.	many	CASSLTYSNQPQHF	TGTGCCAGCAGTTTAACATATAGCAATCAGCCCCAGCATTTT
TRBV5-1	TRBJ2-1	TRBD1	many	CASSFIRTGGSDEQFF	TGCGCCAGCAGCTTTATCCGGACAGGGGGCTCGGATGAGCAGTTCTTC
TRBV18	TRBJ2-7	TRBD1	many	CASSHTGDHYEQYF	TGTGCCAGCTCACATACAGGGGACCACTACGAGCAGTACTTC
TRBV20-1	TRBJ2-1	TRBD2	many	CSARGPGLGHNEQFF	TGCAGTGCTAGAGGCCCGGGACTAGGGCACAATGAGCAGTTCTTC
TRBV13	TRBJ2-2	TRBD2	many	CATRLAGVTGELFF	TGTGCCACCCGACTGGCGGGGGTGACCGGGGAGCTGTTTTTT
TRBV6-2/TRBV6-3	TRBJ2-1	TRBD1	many	CASASRQGVDEQFF	TGTGCCAGCGCTTCCCGGCAGGGGGTAGATGAGCAGTTCTTC
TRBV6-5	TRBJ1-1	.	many	CASSYSAQTEAFF	TGTGCCAGCAGTTACTCGGCACAGACTGAAGCTTTCTTT
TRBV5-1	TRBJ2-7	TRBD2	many	CASSLAVGGGINEQYF	TGCGCCAGCAGCTTGGCCGTGGGCGGGGGGATAAACGAGCAGTACTTC
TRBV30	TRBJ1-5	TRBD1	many	CAWDRDRRNQPQHF	TGTGCCTGGGACCGGGACAGGAGAAATCAGCCCCAGCATTTT
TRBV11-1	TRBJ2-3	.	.	CASSFIGRPDTQYF	TGTGCCAGCAGCTTTATTGGACGTCCAGATACGCAGTATTTT
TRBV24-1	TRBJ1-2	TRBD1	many	CATPCPTGLNGYTF	TGTGCCACCCCATGCCCGACAGGGTTGAATGGCTACACCTTC
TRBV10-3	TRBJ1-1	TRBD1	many	CAISVWQGASSTEAFF	TGTGCCATCAGTGTTTGGCAGGGGGCGAGCAGCACTGAAGCTTTCTTT
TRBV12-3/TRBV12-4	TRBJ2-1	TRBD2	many	CASRGGSGGAAEQFF	TGTGCCAGCAGAGGCGGCAGCGGGGGGGCAGCTGAGCAGTTCTTC
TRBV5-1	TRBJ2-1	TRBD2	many	CASSPGLAGTGDEQFF	TGCGCCAGCAGCCCGGGACTAGCGGGGACTGGAGATGAGCAGTTCTTC
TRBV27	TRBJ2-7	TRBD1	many	CASSLRQGATTYEQYF	TGTGCCAGCAGTTTACGACAGGGGGCGACCACCTACGAGCAGTACTTC
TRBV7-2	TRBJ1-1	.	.	CASSLRTDTEAFF	TGTGCCAGCAGCCTTAGGACAGACACTGAAGCTTTCTTT
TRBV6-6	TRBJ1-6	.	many	CASSYGGRTPLHF	TGTGCCAGCAGTTATGGAGGGCGAACACCCCTCCACTTT
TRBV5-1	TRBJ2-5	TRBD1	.	CASSFPTGRGETQYF	TGCGCCAGCAGCTTCCCGACAGGGAGAGGGGAGACCCAGTACTTC
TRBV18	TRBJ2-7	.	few	CASSPPQGCEQYF	TGTGCCAGCTCACCGCCACAGGGTTGCGAGCAGTACTTC
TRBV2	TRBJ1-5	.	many	CASSESAILQPQHF	TGTGCCAGCAGTGAATCAGCTATCCTTCAGCCCCAGCATTTT
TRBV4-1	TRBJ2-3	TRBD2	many	CASSPLGLAGDTQYF	TGCGCCAGCAGCCCCTTGGGGCTAGCGGGAGATACGCAGTATTTT
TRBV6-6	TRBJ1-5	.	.	CASSPLAGRGNQPQHF	TGTGCCAGCAGCCCCCTTGCGGGCCGTGGCAATCAGCCCCAGCATTTT
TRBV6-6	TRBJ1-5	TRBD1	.	CASSVAGGRNQPQHF	TGTGCCAGCAGTGTAGCAGGGGGTCGCAATCAGCCCCAGCATTTT
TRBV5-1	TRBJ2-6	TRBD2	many	CASRPGGGRADSGANVLTF	TGCGCCAGCCGCCCCGGGGGGGGCAGGGCGGACTCTGGGGCCAACGTCCTGACTTTC
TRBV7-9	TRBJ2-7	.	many	CASTAGAPYEQYF	TGTGCCAGCACTGCGGGGGCACCCTACGAGCAGTACTTC
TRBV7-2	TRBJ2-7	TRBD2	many	CASSPRGGRGNYEQYF	TGTGCCAGCAGCCCCCGGGGGGGGCGGGGGAACTACGAGCAGTACTTC
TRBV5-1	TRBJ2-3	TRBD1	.	CASSGQLLTDTQYF	TGCGCCAGCTCGGGACAGCTACTCACAGATACGCAGTATTTT
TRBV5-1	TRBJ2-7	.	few	CASSLDLARDEQYF	TGCGCCAGCAGCTTGGACTTAGCCCGCGACGAGCAGTACTTC
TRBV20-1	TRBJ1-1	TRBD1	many	CSATGTGGATEAFF	TGCAGTGCCACCGGGACAGGGGGCGCGACTGAAGCTTTCTTT
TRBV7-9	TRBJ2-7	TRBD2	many	CASSLAGGTEQYF	TGTGCCAGCAGCTTAGCGGGGGGGACCGAGCAGTACTTC
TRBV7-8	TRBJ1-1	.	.	CASSLEIGYTEAFF	TGTGCCAGCAGCTTAGAGATCGGATACACTGAAGCTTTCTTT
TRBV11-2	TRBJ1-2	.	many	CASSPGGPYYGYTF	TGTGCCAGCAGCCCCGGCGGCCCTTATTATGGCTACACCTTC
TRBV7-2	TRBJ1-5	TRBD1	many	CASSLIRGGDQPQHF	TGTGCCAGCAGCTTAATAAGAGGGGGCGATCAGCCCCAGCATTTT
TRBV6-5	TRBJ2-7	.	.	CASSPLGQIYEQYF	TGTGCCAGCAGCCCCCTTGGACAGATCTACGAGCAGTACTTC